What follows are 10 T cell receptor beta chains derived from one specimen sequenced in a study of cytomegalovirus exposure and HLA in healthy donors. Researchers ran the PCR with 60 Vbeta and 13 Jbeta primers. Some clones are missing from TCRdb's copy, which holds only in-frame ones; the method was immunoSEQ multiplex PCR. The sample records more than 85,000 clones, under 85% being singletons. Sample: PBMCs. The receptor source for this set is a man aged 18 to 30 in good health and CMV-seronegative.

This clone was detected once. The V call is TRBV7-6, the J call TRBJ1-3, with 10 bases identical to TRBD1. The V segment lost 5 bases and the J segment 7 bases; nucleotides outside the gene matches: 5. Looked up from germline, CDR1 is SGHVS and CDR2 is FNYEAQ. This CDR3 has 14 amino acids. CDR3 region: CASSQGQGLNTIYF. In DNA form, the CDR3 reads TGTGCCAGCAGCCAGGGACAGGGGTTGAACACCATATATTTT.

Comment on this clone: A read error may account for a junction end that differs from germline. This chain joins TRBV7-2 and TRBJ2-3, with D unclear. Germline lookup yields CDR1 SGHTA and CDR2 FQGNSA. This CDR3 spans 14 amino acids. DNA of the CDR3: TGTGCCAGCAGCTTAGCGTACAACACAAATACGCAGTATTTT. This sequence encodes CASSLAYNTNTQYF.

The gene calls are TRBV12-2 and TRBJ1-1; the table's D call, TRBD1, has no DNA check behind it. TRBV12-2 is a known pseudogene. The CDR3 is 13 residues long. The CDR3 here is CASRLVQGRIAFF. For the CDR3, the DNA is TGTGCAAGTCGCTTAGTACAGGGGCGTATAGCTTTCTTT.

Concerning this clone: The junction and the germline gene differ at one end; a read error may be behind it. This chain connects TRBV7-7 to TRBJ2-7, with 12 positions matching TRBD2. CDR1 is SSHAT and CDR2 is FNYEAQ in the germline V gene (reference sequence). The CDR3 is made up of 15 amino acids. The CDR3 region is CASSPLAGGSYEQYF. CDR3 DNA sequence: TGTGCTAGCAGCCCCCTAGCGGGAGGGTCCTACGAGCAGTACTTC.

In its sample, this clone was seen once. V gene TRBV10-2 combines with J gene TRBJ1-2, with D unresolved. Trimming left V 2 bases short and J 7 bases short, with 11 bases between. The CDR3 runs 13 residues. CDR1 and CDR2 from the germline V gene are WSHSY and SAAADI. CDR3: CASSENSLIGYTF. The CDR3 DNA reads TGCGCCAGCAGTGAGAACAGCCTCATTGGCTACACCTTC.

Written as DNA, the CDR3 is TGTGCCAGCAGCTTAAGGGGACAGGGGGCCCGAACTGAAGCTTTCTTT. Residues: CASSLRGQGARTEAFF. The chain employs TRBV13 and TRBJ1-1; 12 bases align to TRBD1. Unmatched junction bases numbered 6, after V lost 2 bases and J lost 5 bases. The germline CDR1 and CDR2 sequences are PRHDT and FYEKMQ (reference sequence). This CDR3 spans 16 amino acids.

V gene TRBV7-2 combines with J gene TRBJ2-1; D may be TRBD2 (5 bases). Germline-derived CDR1 and CDR2 are SGHTA and FQGNSA. This CDR3 comprises 15 residues. V lost 0 bases to trimming and J lost 2 bases, with 8 bases between them. The DNA of the CDR3 is TGTGCCAGCAGCTTAGCGGGAGTCCCCTACAATGAGCAGTTCTTC. Translating it yields CASSLAGVPYNEQFF.

The chain joins TRBV9 to TRBJ2-3, with 15 bases that match TRBD2. CDR3 length equals 17 residues. Germline V gene lookup returns CDR1 SGDLS and CDR2 YYNGEE. V lost 4 bases, J lost 3 bases, and 6 bases stayed unmatched. In nucleotides, the CDR3 is TGTGCCAGCAGCTCTGGGACTAGCGGGGGGTATACAGATACGCAGTATTTT. Translating it yields CASSSGTSGGYTDTQYF.

The rearrangement joins TRBV7-8 to TRBJ1-5; 11 bases match TRBD1. This CDR3 has 15 amino acids. J gave up 6 bases and V 5 bases, and 6 bases lay outside the gene matches. The germline gives CDR1 SGHVS, CDR2 FQNEAQ. CDR3 residues: CASSPGQGGGQPQHF. In DNA, the CDR3 is TGTGCCAGCAGCCCGGGACAGGGGGGCGGTCAGCCCCAGCATTTT.

The chain recombines TRBV28 with TRBJ2-7, with D uncertain. Per germline, CDR1 MDHEN and CDR2 SYDVKM. V gave up 3 bases and J gave up 2 bases, with 8 bases separating them. CDR3 length equals 13 residues. The CDR3 DNA sequence: TGTGCCAGCAGTTTCAAGCTAACCTACGAGCAGTACTTC. It yields the protein CASSFKLTYEQYF.